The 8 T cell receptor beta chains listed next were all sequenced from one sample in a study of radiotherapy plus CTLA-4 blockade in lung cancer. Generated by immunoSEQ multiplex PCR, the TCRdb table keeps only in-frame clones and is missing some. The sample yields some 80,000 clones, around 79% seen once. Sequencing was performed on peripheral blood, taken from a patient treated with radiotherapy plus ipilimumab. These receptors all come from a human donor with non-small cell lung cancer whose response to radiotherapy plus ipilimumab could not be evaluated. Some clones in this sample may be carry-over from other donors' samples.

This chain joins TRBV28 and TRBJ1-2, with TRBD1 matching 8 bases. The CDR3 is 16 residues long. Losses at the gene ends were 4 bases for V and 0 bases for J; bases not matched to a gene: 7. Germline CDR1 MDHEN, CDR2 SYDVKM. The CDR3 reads CASSWNRGATNYGYTF. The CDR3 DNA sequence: TGTGCCAGCAGTTGGAACAGGGGGGCTACTAACTATGGCTACACCTTC.

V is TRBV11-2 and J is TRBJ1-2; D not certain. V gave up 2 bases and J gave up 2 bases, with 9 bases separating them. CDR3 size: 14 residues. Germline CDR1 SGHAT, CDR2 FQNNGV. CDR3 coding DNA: TGTGCCAGCAGCTTATCAGGCACCAACTATGGCTACACCTTC. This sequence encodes CASSLSGTNYGYTF.

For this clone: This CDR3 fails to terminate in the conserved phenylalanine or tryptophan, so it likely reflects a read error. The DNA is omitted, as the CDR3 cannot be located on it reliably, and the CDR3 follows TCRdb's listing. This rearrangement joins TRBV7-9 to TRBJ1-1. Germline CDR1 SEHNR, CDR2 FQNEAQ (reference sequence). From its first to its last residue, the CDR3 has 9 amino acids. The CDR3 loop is CASSGSSLS.

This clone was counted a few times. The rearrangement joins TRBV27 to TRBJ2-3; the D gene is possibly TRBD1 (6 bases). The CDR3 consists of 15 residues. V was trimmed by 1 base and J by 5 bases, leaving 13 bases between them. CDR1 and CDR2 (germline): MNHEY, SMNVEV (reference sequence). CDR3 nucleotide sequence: TGTGCCAGCAGTTTATGGGGCCTACAGGGAGATACGCAGTATTTT. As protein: CASSLWGLQGDTQYF.

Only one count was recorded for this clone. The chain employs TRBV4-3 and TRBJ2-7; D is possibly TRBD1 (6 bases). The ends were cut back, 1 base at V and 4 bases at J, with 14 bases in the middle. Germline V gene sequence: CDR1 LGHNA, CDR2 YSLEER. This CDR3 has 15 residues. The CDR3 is CASSQAPAGVYEQYF. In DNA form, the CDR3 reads TGCGCCAGCAGCCAAGCCCCCGCAGGGGTTTACGAGCAGTACTTC.

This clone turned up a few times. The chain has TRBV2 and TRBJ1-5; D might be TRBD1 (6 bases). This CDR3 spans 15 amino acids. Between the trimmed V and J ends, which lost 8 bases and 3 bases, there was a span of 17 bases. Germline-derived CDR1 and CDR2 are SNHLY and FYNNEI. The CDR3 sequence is CASSREQGHNQPQHF. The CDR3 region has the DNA TGTGCCAGCTCCAGGGAGCAGGGGCACAATCAGCCCCAGCATTTT.

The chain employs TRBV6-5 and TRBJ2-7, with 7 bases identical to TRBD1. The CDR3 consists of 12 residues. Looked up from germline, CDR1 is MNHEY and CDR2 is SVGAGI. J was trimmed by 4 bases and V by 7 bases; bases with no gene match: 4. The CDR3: CASIGQVYEQYF. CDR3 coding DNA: TGTGCCAGCATCGGACAGGTATACGAGCAGTACTTC.

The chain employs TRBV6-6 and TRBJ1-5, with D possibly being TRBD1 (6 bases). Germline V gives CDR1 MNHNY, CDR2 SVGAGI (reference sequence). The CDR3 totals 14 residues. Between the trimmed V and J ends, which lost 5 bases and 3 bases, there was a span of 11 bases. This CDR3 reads CASSQGGVNQPQHF. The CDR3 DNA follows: TGTGCCAGCAGTCAAGGGGGGGTCAATCAGCCCCAGCATTTT.